Included here is one TCR beta chain sequence, with context. Antigen specificity is unknown. Noted time point: newly diagnosed GD, antithyroid drugs for less than 3 months. TCR sequences were obtained from RNA taken from PBMCs. Patients hailed from an endocrinology department in Xi'an, China. Losses at the gene ends were 5 bases for V and 6 bases for J; bases not matched to a gene: 9. Germline V gene sequence: CDR1 SEHNR, CDR2 FQNEAQ (reference sequence). The CDR3 contains 14 residues. The sample comes from a study of regulatory T cells in long-lasting Graves disease. Findings of the study overall: Fewer public clonotypes were shared by new patients (around 970) than by persistent patients (2,741).

For TCR beta, libraries came from iRepertoire HTBI primers and Arm-PCR of CDR3 regions. TCRdb reprocessed the multiplex PCR reads via MiXCR and lists one record per CDR3 protein. The repertoire has roughly 510,000 distinct CDR3 sequences, approximately 16% of them found once; the top ten carry approximately 12%. These data were also filed under a second study, of T cells in Graves' hyperthyroidism and ophthalmopathy.

This sequence was found in a man aged 18 to 30 with Graves disease. This chain connects TRBV7-9 to TRBJ2-7; TRBD1 agrees at 8 bases. Sequenced material: peripheral blood mononuclear cells (PBMCs), taken at new diagnosis, from a patient treated with antithyroid drugs. The CDR3: CASSLSTDRAEQYF. The CDR3 DNA reads TGTGCCAGCAGCCTATCAACGGACAGGGCCGAGCAGTACTTC.